What follows are 5 T cell receptor beta chains derived from one specimen sequenced in a study of molecular identifiers for immune sequencing clone quantification. TCRdb re-analysed the PCR reads in MiXCR, keeping a single row per CDR3 protein. The sample has nearly 650,000 distinct CDR3 sequences, about 25% seen once. Source material: naive CD8+ T cells from blood, with Jurkat cell RNA spiked in. The subset is: FACS-sorted CD8+CD4-CCR7+CD45RA+ naive T cells. Every receptor here comes from a human donor in good health. Some libraries in this study had Jurkat cell RNA spiked in.

Many counts were recorded for this clonotype. The chain combines TRBV6-2 or TRBV6-3 with TRBJ1-2, with D perhaps matching TRBD1 (6 bases). The germline gives CDR1 MNHEY, CDR2 SVGEGT. The CDR3 has 14 amino acids. Trimming cost V 0 bases and J 4 bases, with 9 bases left between them. The CDR3 region is CASSYSGQLYGYTF. As DNA, the CDR3 is TGTGCCAGCAGTTACTCAGGACAGCTCTATGGCTACACCTTC.

This clonotype appeared a few times. The chain combines TRBV2 with TRBJ1-4; unclear D gene. V was cut by 11 bases and J by 3 bases, with 16 bases left in between. Germline V gene sequence: CDR1 SNHLY, CDR2 FYNNEI. This CDR3 is built from 14 residues. The CDR3 nucleotides are TGTGCCGGACTCCCACAAGCAGCTAATGAAAAACTGTTTTTT. Residues: CAGLPQAANEKLFF.

In its sample, this clonotype was seen many times. The chain employs TRBV12-5 and TRBJ1-6; D gene uncertain. The germline gives CDR1 LGHNT, CDR2 FRNRAP. Trimming stripped 3 bases from V and 8 bases from J, with 5 bases between. The CDR3 is 12 residues long. The DNA for the CDR3 is TGTGCTAGTGGTTTCGGAGATTCACCCCTCCACTTT. Its protein product is CASGFGDSPLHF.

About this clonotype itself: A much larger clone lies one base from this, so it may be a read error. V and J are TRBV9 and TRBJ2-5; 9 bases are shared with TRBD1. CDR1 is SGDLS, CDR2 YYNGEE, per germline. This CDR3 region has 15 residues. CDR3 loop: CASGVGDRAQETQYF. The CDR3 bases are TGTGCCAGCGGCGTAGGGGACAGGGCCCAAGAGACCCAGTACTTC.

The sample holds many counts of this clonotype. J is TRBJ1-1 and V is TRBV28, with D perhaps TRBD1 (5 bases). Germline CDR1 is MDHEN and CDR2 is SYDVKM. The CDR3 has 14 amino acids. V dropped 2 bases and J dropped 5 bases, with 12 bases sitting between them. CDR3 DNA: TGTGCCAGCAGTTTAATGGGGGGGGGAACTGAAGCTTTCTTT. Translating gives CASSLMGGGTEAFF.